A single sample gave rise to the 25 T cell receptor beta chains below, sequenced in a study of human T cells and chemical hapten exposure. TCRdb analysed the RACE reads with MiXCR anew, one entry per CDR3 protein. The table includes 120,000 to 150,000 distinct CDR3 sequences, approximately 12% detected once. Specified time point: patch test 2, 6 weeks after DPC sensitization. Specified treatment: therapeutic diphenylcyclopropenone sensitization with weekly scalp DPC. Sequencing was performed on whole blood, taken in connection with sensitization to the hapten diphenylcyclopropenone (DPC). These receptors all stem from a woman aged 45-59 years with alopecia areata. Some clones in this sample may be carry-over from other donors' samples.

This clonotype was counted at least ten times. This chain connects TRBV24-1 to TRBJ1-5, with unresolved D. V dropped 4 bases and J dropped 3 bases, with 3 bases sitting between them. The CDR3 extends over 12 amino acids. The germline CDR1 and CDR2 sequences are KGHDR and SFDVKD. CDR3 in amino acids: CATSDPNQPQHF. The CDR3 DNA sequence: TGTGCCACCAGTGACCCCAATCAGCCCCAGCATTTT.

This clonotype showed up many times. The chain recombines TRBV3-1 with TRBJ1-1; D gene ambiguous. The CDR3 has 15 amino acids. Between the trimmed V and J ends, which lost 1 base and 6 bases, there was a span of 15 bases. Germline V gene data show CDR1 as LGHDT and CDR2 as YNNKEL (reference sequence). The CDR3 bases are TGTGCCAGCAGCCAAGGGGCGGGGTTGGGGTCTGAAGCTTTCTTT. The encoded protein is CASSQGAGLGSEAFF.

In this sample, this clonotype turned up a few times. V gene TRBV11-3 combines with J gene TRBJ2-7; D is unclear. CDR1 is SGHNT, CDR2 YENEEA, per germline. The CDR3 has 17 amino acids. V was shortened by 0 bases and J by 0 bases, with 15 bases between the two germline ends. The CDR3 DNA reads TGTGCCAGCAGCTTAGATCCCCTAGGCAGGAGCTCCTACGAGCAGTACTTC. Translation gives CASSLDPLGRSSYEQYF.

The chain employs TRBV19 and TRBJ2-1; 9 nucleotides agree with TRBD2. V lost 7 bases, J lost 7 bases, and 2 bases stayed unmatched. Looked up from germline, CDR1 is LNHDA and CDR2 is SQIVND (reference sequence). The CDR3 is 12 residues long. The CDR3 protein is CASNSGSNEQFF. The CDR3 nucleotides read TGTGCCAGTAATAGCGGGAGTAATGAGCAGTTCTTC.

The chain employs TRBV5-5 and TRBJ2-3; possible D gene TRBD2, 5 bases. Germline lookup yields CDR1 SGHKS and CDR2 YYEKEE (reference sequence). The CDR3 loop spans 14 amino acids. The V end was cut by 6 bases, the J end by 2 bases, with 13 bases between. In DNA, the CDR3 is TGTGCCAGCATGCAAGGGAGCAACACAGATACGCAGTATTTT. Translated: CASMQGSNTDTQYF.

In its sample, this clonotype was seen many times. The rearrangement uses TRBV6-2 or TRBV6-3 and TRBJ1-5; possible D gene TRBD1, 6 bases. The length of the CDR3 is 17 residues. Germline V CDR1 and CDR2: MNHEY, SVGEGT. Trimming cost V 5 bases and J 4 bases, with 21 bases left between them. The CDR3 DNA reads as TGTGCCAGCAGTGGGATGGGATTTACAGGGAAAAATCAGCCCCAGCATTTT. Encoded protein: CASSGMGFTGKNQPQHF.

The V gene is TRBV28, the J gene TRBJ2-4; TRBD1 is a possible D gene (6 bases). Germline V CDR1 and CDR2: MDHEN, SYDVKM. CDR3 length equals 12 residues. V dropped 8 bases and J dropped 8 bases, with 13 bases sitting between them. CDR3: CASGQGLYIQYF. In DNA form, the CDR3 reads TGTGCCAGCGGGCAGGGGCTATACATTCAGTACTTC.

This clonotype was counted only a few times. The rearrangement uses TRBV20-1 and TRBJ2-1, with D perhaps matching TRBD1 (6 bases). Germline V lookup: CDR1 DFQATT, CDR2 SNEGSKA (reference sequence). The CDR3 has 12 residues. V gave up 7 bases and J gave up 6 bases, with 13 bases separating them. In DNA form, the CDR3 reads TGCAGTGTCCCCAGGGGTGGCAATGAGCAGTTCTTC. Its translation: CSVPRGGNEQFF.

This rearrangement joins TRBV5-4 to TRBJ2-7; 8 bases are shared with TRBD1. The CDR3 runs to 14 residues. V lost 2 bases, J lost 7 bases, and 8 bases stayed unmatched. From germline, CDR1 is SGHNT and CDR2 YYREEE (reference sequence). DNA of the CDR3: TGTGCCAGCAGCTTACGGCAGGGGGCGAGGGAGCAGTACTTC. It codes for CASSLRQGAREQYF.

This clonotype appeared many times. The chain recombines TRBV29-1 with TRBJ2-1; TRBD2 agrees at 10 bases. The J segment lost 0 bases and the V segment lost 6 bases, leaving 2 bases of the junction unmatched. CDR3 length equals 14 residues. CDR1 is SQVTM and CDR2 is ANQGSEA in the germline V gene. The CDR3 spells CSVTSGASYNEQFF. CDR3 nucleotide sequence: TGCAGCGTCACTAGCGGGGCCTCCTACAATGAGCAGTTCTTC.

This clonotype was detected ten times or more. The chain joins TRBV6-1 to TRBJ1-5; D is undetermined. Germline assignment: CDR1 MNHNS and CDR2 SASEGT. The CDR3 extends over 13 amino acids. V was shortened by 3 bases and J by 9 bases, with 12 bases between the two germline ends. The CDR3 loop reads CASSDIENAPQHF. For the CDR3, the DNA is TGTGCCAGCAGTGATATAGAGAATGCGCCCCAGCATTTT.

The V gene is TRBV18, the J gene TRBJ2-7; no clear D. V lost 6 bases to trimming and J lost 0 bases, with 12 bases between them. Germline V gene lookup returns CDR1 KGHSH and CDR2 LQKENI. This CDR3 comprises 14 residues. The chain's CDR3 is CASSPVGTSYEQYF. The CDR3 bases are TGTGCCAGCTCCCCCGTGGGCACCTCCTACGAGCAGTACTTC.

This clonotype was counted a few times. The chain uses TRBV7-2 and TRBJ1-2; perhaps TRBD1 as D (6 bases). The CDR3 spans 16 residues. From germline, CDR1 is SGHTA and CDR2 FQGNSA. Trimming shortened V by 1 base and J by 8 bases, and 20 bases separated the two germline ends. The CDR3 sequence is CASSLVGTLQGHGYTF. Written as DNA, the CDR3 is TGTGCCAGCAGCTTAGTCGGTACCCTCCAGGGGCACGGCTACACCTTC.

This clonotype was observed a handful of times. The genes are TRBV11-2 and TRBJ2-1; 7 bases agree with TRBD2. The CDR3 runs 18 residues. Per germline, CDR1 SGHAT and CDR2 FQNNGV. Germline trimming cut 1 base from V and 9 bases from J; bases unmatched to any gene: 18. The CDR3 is CASSLGSAGDAPGGEQFF. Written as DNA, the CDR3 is TGTGCCAGCAGCTTAGGTTCTGCGGGAGACGCGCCGGGCGGTGAGCAGTTCTTC.

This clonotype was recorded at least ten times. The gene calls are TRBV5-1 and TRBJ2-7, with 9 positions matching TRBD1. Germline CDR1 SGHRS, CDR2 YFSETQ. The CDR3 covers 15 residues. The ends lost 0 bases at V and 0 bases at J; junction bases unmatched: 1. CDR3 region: CASSLGQGVSYEQYF. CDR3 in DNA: TGCGCCAGCAGCTTGGGACAGGGGGTCTCCTACGAGCAGTACTTC. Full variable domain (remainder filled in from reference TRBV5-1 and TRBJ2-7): KAGVTQTPRYLIKTRGQQVTLSCSPISGHRSVSWYQQTPGQGLQFLFEYFSETQRNKGNFPGRFSGRQFSNSRSEMNVSTLELGDSALYLCASSLGQGVSYEQYFGPGTRLTVT.

Here the CDR3 reads CSAAWAGSYEQYF. CDR3 DNA: TGCAGTGCCGCGTGGGCAGGCTCCTACGAGCAGTACTTC. This chain links TRBV20-1 with TRBJ2-7; D unresolved. The germline CDR1 and CDR2 sequences are DFQATT and SNEGSKA (reference sequence). V dropped 6 bases and J dropped 0 bases, with 12 bases sitting between them. This CDR3 is built from 13 residues.

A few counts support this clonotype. CDR3 DNA sequence: TGCAGTGCTAGAGATCTAGCGGGGGTTTACAATGAGCAGTTCTTC. Amino acids: CSARDLAGVYNEQFF. The chain links TRBV20-1 to TRBJ2-1; 10 nucleotides match TRBD2. Germline V lookup: CDR1 DFQATT, CDR2 SNEGSKA (reference sequence). The CDR3 is made up of 15 amino acids. Losses at the gene ends were 0 bases for V and 4 bases for J; bases not matched to a gene: 3.

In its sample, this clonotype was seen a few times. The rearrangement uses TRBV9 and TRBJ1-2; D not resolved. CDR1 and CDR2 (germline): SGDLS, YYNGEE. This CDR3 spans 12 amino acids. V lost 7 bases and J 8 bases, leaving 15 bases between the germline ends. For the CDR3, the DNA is TGTGCCAGCGAGGCGGCGGTCGAGGGCTACACCTTC. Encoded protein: CASEAAVEGYTF. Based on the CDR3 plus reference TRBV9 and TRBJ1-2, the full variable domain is DSGVTQTPKHLITATGQRVTLRCSPRSGDLSVYWYQQSLDQGLQFLIQYYNGEERAKGNILERFSAQQFPDLHSELNLSSLELGDSALYFCASEAAVEGYTFGSGTRLTVV.

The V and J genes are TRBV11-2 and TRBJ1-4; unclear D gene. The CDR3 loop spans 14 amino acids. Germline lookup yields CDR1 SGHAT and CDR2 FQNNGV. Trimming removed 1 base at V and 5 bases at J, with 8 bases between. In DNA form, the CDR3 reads TGTGCCAGCAGCTTAGCCGGGTGGAATGAAAAACTGTTTTTT. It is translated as CASSLAGWNEKLFF.

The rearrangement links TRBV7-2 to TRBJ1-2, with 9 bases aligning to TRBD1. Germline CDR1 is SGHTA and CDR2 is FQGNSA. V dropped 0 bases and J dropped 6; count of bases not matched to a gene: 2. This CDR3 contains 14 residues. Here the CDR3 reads CASSLARTGDGYTF. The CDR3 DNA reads TGTGCCAGCAGCTTAGCTCGGACAGGGGATGGCTACACCTTC.

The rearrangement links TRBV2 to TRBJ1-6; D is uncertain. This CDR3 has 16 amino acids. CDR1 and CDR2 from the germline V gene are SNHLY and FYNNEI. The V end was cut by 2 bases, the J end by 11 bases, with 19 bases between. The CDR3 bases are TGTGCCAGCAGTGAAAGTCCCGGGCCCCTAGGGACACCCCTCCACTTT. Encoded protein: CASSESPGPLGTPLHF.

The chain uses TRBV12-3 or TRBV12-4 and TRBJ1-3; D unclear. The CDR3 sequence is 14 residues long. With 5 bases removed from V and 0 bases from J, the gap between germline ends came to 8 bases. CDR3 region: CASSIILSGNTIYF. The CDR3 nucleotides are TGTGCCAGCAGTATTATTCTCTCTGGAAACACCATATATTTT.

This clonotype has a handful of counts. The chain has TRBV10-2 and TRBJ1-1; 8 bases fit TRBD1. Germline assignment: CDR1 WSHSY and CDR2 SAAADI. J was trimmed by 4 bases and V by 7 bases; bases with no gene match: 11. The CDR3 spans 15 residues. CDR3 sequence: CASKVQGAPGTEAFF. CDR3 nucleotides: TGCGCCAGCAAAGTTCAGGGGGCCCCGGGCACTGAAGCTTTCTTT.

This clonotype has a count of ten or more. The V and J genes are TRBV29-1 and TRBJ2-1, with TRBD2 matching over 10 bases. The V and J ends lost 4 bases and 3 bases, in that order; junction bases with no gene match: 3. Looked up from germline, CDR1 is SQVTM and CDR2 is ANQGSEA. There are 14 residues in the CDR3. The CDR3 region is CSVGGLALYNEQFF. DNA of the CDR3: TGCAGCGTTGGGGGACTAGCGCTCTACAATGAGCAGTTCTTC.

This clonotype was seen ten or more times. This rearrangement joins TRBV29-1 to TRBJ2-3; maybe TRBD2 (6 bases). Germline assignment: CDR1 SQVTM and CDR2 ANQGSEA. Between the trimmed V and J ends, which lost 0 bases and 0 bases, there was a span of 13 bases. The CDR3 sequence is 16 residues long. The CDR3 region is CSVEDRASVSTDTQYF. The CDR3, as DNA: TGCAGCGTTGAAGATCGGGCTAGCGTAAGCACAGATACGCAGTATTTT.